A single sample gave rise to the 22 T cell receptor beta chains below, sequenced in a study of blood T cell repertoires in COVID-19. Libraries were prepared by immunoSEQ multiplex PCR; TCRdb keeps only in-frame clonotypes and omits some of them. This table has roughly 160,000 clones, more than 65% appearing once. Source material: peripheral blood. The receptors stem from a man aged 65 to 85 with active or convalescent COVID-19.

This rearrangement joins TRBV19 to TRBJ1-6; perhaps TRBD1 as D (6 bases). The CDR3 totals 15 residues. In germline, CDR1 is LNHDA, CDR2 SQIVND (reference sequence). Trimming stripped 6 bases from V and 7 bases from J, with 16 bases between. The CDR3 reads CASRVQGMSNSPLHF. CDR3 sequence (DNA): TGTGCCAGTAGGGTACAGGGAATGTCAAATTCACCCCTCCACTTT.

The V call is TRBV7-9, the J call TRBJ2-7; the match to TRBD1 covers 10 bases. The CDR3 runs to 16 residues. Germline CDR1 SEHNR, CDR2 FQNEAQ (reference sequence). J gave up 3 bases and V 4 bases, and 9 bases lay outside the gene matches. This CDR3 is CASSSPSTGGVYEQYF. The CDR3 coding sequence is TGTGCCAGCAGCTCACCGTCGACAGGGGGCGTCTACGAGCAGTACTTC.

The chain joins TRBV6-2 or TRBV6-3 to TRBJ2-3, with TRBD1 matching 10 bases. Germline CDR1 and CDR2: MNHEY and SVGEGT. J was trimmed by 4 bases and V by 2 bases; bases with no gene match: 6. The CDR3 is made up of 16 amino acids. CDR3 region: CASSYTLGTGADTQYF. As DNA, the CDR3 is TGTGCCAGCAGTTACACCCTCGGGACAGGGGCAGATACGCAGTATTTT.

The rearrangement links TRBV25-1 to TRBJ1-2; weak D call: TRBD1 (5 bases). Between the trimmed V and J ends, which lost 5 bases and 2 bases, there was a span of 21 bases. CDR3 length: 17 residues. CDR1 and CDR2 from the germline V gene are MGHDK and SYGVNS. The CDR3 coding sequence is TGTGCCAGCAGTCCCACTCTAAGGGTCCGACAGAACTATGGCTACACCTTC. This translates into CASSPTLRVRQNYGYTF.

The chain is built from TRBV5-1 and TRBJ2-7; 7 bases fit TRBD1. Trimming at V came to 2 bases and at J to 2 bases, leaving 10 bases not matched to a gene. Germline lookup yields CDR1 SGHRS and CDR2 YFSETQ. The CDR3 loop spans 16 amino acids. The CDR3 spells CASSFDGTAVAYEQYF. Written as DNA, the CDR3 is TGCGCCAGCAGCTTCGACGGGACAGCCGTCGCCTACGAGCAGTACTTC.

The V and J genes are TRBV19 and TRBJ1-4; 8 bases agree with TRBD1. CDR1 is LNHDA, CDR2 SQIVND, per germline (reference sequence). V lost 6 bases and J lost 1; bases outside the gene matches: 16. This CDR3 region has 19 residues. CDR3 in DNA: TGTGCCAGTAGCCTTAACAGGGGGAAGAAATCTGGAACTAATGAAAAACTGTTTTTT. Residues: CASSLNRGKKSGTNEKLFF.

V and J are TRBV7-2 and TRBJ2-1; D is possibly TRBD1 (6 bases). V lost 1 base and J 7 bases, leaving 11 bases between the germline ends. The germline V gene encodes CDR1 SGHTA and CDR2 FQGNSA. This CDR3 region has 14 residues. The CDR3 is CASSLVRTVNEQFF. The CDR3, as DNA: TGTGCCAGCAGCTTAGTTCGGACAGTGAATGAGCAGTTCTTC.

V and J are TRBV7-3 and TRBJ1-1; TRBD1 agrees at 8 bases. V lost 2 bases, J lost 3 bases, and 5 bases stayed unmatched. Germline-derived CDR1 and CDR2 are SGHTA and FQGTGA. CDR3 length: 15 amino acids. This CDR3 reads CASSLSDREYTEAFF. The CDR3 region has the DNA TGTGCCAGCAGCTTATCGGACAGGGAGTACACTGAAGCTTTCTTT.

V gene TRBV4-3 combines with J gene TRBJ2-3, with TRBD2 identical over 10 bases. The CDR3 is 19 residues long. V lost 0 bases to trimming and J lost 1 base; unmatched junction nucleotides: 10. Germline V CDR1 and CDR2: LGHNA, YSLEER. The DNA of the CDR3 is TGCGCCAGCAGCCAAGATGCCCAGCGGGGGGGCGAGGGCACAGATACGCAGTATTTT. Translating gives CASSQDAQRGGEGTDTQYF.

The V gene is TRBV30, the J gene TRBJ1-2; no firm D call. The length of the CDR3 is 12 residues. Trimming cost V 5 bases and J 3 bases, with 10 bases left between them. The V gene's germline CDR1 is GTSNPN and CDR2 SVGIG (reference sequence). CDR3 loop: CAWRSPYYGYTF. The DNA of the CDR3 is TGTGCCTGGCGTAGCCCCTACTATGGCTACACCTTC.

The V gene is TRBV25-1, the J gene TRBJ1-3; no reliable D call. The length of the CDR3 is 16 residues. The ends were cut back, 0 bases at V and 0 bases at J, with 9 bases in the middle. CDR1 is MGHDK and CDR2 is SYGVNS in the germline V gene. CDR3 in DNA: TGTGCCAGCAGTGAATATTACCTGAGCTCTGGAAACACCATATATTTT. This gives the protein CASSEYYLSSGNTIYF.

The chain employs TRBV24-1 and TRBJ1-2; D not certain. The V end lost 3 bases, the J end lost 2 bases, and 6 bases lay between the germline ends. The CDR3 covers 13 residues. In germline, CDR1 is KGHDR, CDR2 SFDVKD. The CDR3 loop reads CATSDPPNYGYTF. DNA for the CDR3: TGTGCCACCAGTGATCCTCCCAACTATGGCTACACCTTC.

The CDR3 nucleotides are TGTGCCAGCAGTTTCCTAGGACAGGATTACGAGCAGTACTTC. Amino acid sequence: CASSFLGQDYEQYF. The genes are TRBV27 and TRBJ2-7, with 7 bases that match TRBD1. Per germline, CDR1 MNHEY and CDR2 SMNVEV (reference sequence). Trimming at V came to 3 bases and at J to 4 bases, leaving 6 bases not matched to a gene. The CDR3 is made up of 14 amino acids.

V and J are TRBV5-8 and TRBJ2-1; TRBD2 agrees at 9 bases. Germline V gene sequence: CDR1 SGHTS, CDR2 YDEGEE. This CDR3 is 15 amino acids long. The V and J ends lost 3 bases and 1 base, in that order; junction bases with no gene match: 2. CDR3 in amino acids: CASSSSGGSYNEQFF. The DNA of the CDR3 is TGTGCCAGCAGCTCCAGCGGGGGGTCCTACAATGAGCAGTTCTTC.

Only a few counts were recorded for this clone. The chain carries TRBV6-1 and TRBJ1-3; possible D gene TRBD1, 5 bases. The ends were cut back, 3 bases at V and 0 bases at J, with 12 bases in the middle. The germline gives CDR1 MNHNS, CDR2 SASEGT. CDR3 size: 16 residues. DNA for the CDR3: TGTGCCAGCAGTGATGGGGGGGGGTACTCTGGAAACACCATATATTTT. Its protein is CASSDGGGYSGNTIYF.

The V call is TRBV7-2, the J call TRBJ2-7; D is ambiguous. CDR1 and CDR2 from the germline V gene are SGHTA and FQGNSA. The CDR3 spans 16 residues. V was trimmed by 5 bases and J by 2 bases, leaving 19 bases between them. CDR3 loop: CASSLPPTGQAYEQYF. In DNA, the CDR3 is TGTGCCAGCAGCCTACCCCCCACTGGGCAGGCCTACGAGCAGTACTTC.

The chain links TRBV4-1 to TRBJ2-3; D is perhaps TRBD2 (6 bases). The germline V gene has CDR1 MGHRA and CDR2 YSYEKL. The CDR3 runs to 18 residues. The V gene lost 0 bases and the J gene lost 1 base, with 17 bases spanning the gap. The CDR3 DNA is TGCGCCAGCAGCCAAGAAGGCGGAGGGCGGTTCCGCACAGATACGCAGTATTTT. Translated: CASSQEGGGRFRTDTQYF.

The chain combines TRBV7-8 with TRBJ1-2; maybe TRBD1 (5 bases). V dropped 3 bases and J dropped 5 bases, with 10 bases sitting between them. CDR3 length equals 13 residues. Per germline, CDR1 SGHVS and CDR2 FQNEAQ. The chain's CDR3 is CASSLSDRYGYTF. The DNA for the CDR3 is TGTGCCAGCAGCTTGTCCGACAGATATGGCTACACCTTC.

This sequence joins TRBV19 and TRBJ1-3; 9 nucleotides match TRBD1. Germline trimming cut 6 bases from V and 4 bases from J; bases unmatched to any gene: 7. Germline lookup yields CDR1 LNHDA and CDR2 SQIVND (reference sequence). The CDR3 runs to 15 residues. CDR3 sequence: CASSPLQGAGNTIYF. The DNA for the CDR3 is TGTGCCAGTAGCCCCTTACAGGGGGCCGGAAACACCATATATTTT. The variable domain in full, completed from reference TRBV19 and TRBJ1-3, reads DGGITQSPKYLFRKEGQNVTLSCEQNLNHDAMYWYRQDPGQGLRLIYYSQIVNDFQKGDIAEGYSVSREKKESFPLTVTSAQKNPTAFYLCASSPLQGAGNTIYFGEGSWLTVV.

A few counts support this clone. The chain employs TRBV7-8 and TRBJ1-4, with D perhaps TRBD1 (6 bases). V lost 5 bases and J lost 3, with 13 bases in between. CDR3 length equals 15 residues. The germline V gene encodes CDR1 SGHVS and CDR2 FQNEAQ. The CDR3 loop is CASSIKQGPNEKLFF. As DNA, the CDR3 is TGTGCCAGCAGCATTAAACAGGGTCCTAATGAAAAACTGTTTTTT.

The chain combines TRBV7-8 with TRBJ2-1; 7 bases are shared with TRBD1. The CDR3 totals 13 residues. CDR1 is SGHVS and CDR2 is FQNEAQ in the germline V gene. J was trimmed by 4 bases and V by 5 bases; bases with no gene match: 2. CDR3 coding DNA: TGTGCCAGCAGCCGGGGACAGTACAATGAGCAGTTCTTC. It is translated as CASSRGQYNEQFF.

A single count supports this clone. J is TRBJ1-6 and V is TRBV12-5; 7 bases map to TRBD1. The CDR3 has 18 residues. V lost 0 bases to trimming and J lost 9 bases; unmatched junction nucleotides: 14. CDR1 and CDR2 (germline): LGHNT, FRNRAP. The CDR3 DNA sequence: TGTGCTAGTGGTTTGGTACACCCAGGACAGGTCTTATTTTCACCCCTCCACTTT. Translation gives CASGLVHPGQVLFSPLHF.